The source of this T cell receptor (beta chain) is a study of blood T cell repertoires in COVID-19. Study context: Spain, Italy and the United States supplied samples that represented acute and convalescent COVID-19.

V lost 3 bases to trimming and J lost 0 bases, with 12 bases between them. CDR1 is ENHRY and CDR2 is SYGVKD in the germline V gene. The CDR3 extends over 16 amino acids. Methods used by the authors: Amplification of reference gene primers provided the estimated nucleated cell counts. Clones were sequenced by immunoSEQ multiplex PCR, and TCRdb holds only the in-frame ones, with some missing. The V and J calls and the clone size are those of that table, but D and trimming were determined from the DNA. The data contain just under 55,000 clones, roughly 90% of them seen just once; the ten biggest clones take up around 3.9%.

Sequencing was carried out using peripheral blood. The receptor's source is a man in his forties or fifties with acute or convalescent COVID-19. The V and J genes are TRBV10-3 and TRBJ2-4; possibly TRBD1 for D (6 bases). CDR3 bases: TGTGCCATCAGTGATTTGGACAGCCTAGCCAAAAACATTCAGTACTTC. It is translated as CAISDLDSLAKNIQYF.